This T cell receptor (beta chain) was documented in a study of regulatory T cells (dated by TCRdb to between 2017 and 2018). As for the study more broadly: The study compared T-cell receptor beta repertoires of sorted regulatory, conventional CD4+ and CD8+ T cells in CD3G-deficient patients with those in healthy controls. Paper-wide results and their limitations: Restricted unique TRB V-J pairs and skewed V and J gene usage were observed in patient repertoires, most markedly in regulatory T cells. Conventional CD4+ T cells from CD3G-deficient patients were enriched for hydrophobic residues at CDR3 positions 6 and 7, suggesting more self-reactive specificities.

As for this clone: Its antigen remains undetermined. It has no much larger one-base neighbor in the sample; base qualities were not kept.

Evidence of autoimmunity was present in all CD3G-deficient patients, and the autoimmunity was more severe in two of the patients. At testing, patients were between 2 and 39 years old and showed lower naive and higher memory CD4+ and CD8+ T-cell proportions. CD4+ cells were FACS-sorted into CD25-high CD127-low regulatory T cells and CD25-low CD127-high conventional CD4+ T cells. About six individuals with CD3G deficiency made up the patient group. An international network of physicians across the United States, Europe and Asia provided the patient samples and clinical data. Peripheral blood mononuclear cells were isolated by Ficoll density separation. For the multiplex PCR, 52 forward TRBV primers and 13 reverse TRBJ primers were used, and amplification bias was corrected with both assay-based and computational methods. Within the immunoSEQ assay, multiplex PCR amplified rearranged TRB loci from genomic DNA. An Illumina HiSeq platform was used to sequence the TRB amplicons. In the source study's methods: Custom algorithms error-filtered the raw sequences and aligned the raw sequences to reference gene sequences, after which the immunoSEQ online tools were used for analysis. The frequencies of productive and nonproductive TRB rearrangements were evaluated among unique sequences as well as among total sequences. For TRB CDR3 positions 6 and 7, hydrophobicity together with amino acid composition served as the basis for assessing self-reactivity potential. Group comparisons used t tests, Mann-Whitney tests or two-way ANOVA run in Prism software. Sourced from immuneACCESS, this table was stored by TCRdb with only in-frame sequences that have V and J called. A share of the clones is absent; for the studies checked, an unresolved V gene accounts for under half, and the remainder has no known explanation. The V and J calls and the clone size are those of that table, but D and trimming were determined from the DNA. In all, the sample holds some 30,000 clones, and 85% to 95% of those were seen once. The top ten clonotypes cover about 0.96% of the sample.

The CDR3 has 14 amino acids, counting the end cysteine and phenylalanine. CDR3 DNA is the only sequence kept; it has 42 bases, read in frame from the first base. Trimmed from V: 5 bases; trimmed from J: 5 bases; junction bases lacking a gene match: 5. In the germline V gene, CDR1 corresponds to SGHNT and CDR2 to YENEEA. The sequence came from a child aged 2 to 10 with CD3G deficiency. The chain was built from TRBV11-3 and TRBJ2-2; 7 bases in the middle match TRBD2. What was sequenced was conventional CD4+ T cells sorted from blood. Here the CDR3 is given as CASSPREGTGELFF. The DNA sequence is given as TGTGCCAGCAGCCCCAGGGAGGGGACCGGGGAGCTGTTTTTT.